Sequencing of this TCR beta chain was carried out in a study of lymphopenia after photon versus proton radiotherapy. Using immunoSEQ multiplex PCR, the repertoire was profiled, and TCRdb retains in-frame clones only, with some absent. The sample holds about 53,000 clones, more than 70% seen once. For this clone: Its target is unknown.

Study results and limitations: Under photons, naive T cells and diversity fell while effector/memory populations rose. Only patients who died were analyzed for survival; proton advantage is unproven. After the lymphocyte nadir, photon-treated repertoires showed oligoclonal expansion, especially of CD8+ Temra cells. In patients who died, overall survival fell as post-nadir TCR diversity dropped more.

V shed 3 bases and J shed 1 base, with 6 bases lying between them. In germline, CDR1 is KGHSH, CDR2 LQKENI. This CDR3 is 13 amino acids long. Sequences were derived from peripheral blood, sampled from a patient treated with photon-based radiotherapy. The chain links TRBV18 to TRBJ2-5, with D perhaps matching TRBD2 (6 bases). This TCR was recovered from a man aged 50-59 years with gastric cancer. The chain's CDR3 is CASSPGGQETQYF. The CDR3 DNA follows: TGTGCCAGCTCACCCGGGGGCCAAGAGACCCAGTACTTC.